The next 10 T cell receptor beta chains were all read from a single sample in a study of human T cells and chemical hapten exposure. In TCRdb, the RACE reads were re-called with MiXCR into one record per CDR3 protein. Of 95,000 to 150,000 distinct CDR3 sequences detected, roughly 10% appear once; the ten largest clones hold over 2%. Time point of the sample: patch test 3, about 24 weeks after DPC sensitization. Treatment reported: therapeutic diphenylcyclopropenone sensitization with weekly scalp DPC. The specimen was whole blood, collected in connection with sensitization to the hapten diphenylcyclopropenone (DPC). These receptors were obtained from a woman aged 50 to 60 with alopecia areata. Some clones in this sample may be carry-over from other donors' samples.

In this sample, this clonotype turned up many times. The V gene is TRBV6-5, the J gene TRBJ1-5; 12 bases line up with TRBD1. The CDR3 sequence is 14 residues long. CDR1 and CDR2 from the germline V gene are MNHEY and SVGAGI. V shed 6 bases, J shed 8 bases, and the junction held 5 bases outside the gene matches. CDR3 protein: CASRGQGAVEPQHF. CDR3 sequence (DNA): TGTGCCAGCAGGGGACAGGGGGCCGTGGAGCCCCAGCATTTT.

Only a few counts were recorded for this clonotype. The chain joins TRBV7-3 to TRBJ1-1; D ambiguous. CDR3 length: 13 residues. Germline lookup yields CDR1 SGHTA and CDR2 FQGTGA. V lost 5 bases and J lost 13, with 20 bases in between. In DNA form, the CDR3 reads TGTGCCAGCAGCCCTACGGCCGAAACCAGTGTTTTCTTT. This translates into CASSPTAETSVFF.

A few counts support this clonotype. V usage is TRBV28 and J usage is TRBJ2-3; a possible D gene is TRBD2 (5 bases). From germline, CDR1 is MDHEN and CDR2 SYDVKM. Trimming cost V 7 bases and J 5 bases, with 19 bases left between them. This CDR3 region has 15 residues. The CDR3, as DNA: TGTGCCAGCAACCTGCCCTCCCCGGGGAGAGATACGCAGTATTTT. Protein: CASNLPSPGRDTQYF.

This clonotype has just a few counts. The chain joins TRBV6-1 to TRBJ1-1, with D possibly TRBD1 on 6 matching bases. V shed 6 bases and J shed 1 base, with 12 bases lying between them. CDR3 size: 14 residues. CDR1 and CDR2 (germline): MNHNS, SASEGT. The CDR3 sequence: CASRETGQNTEAFF. The CDR3 nucleotides are TGTGCCAGCAGGGAGACAGGCCAGAACACTGAAGCTTTCTTT.

The CDR3 sequence: CSGQGIATEAFF. In DNA, the CDR3 is TGCAGCGGACAGGGAATAGCAACTGAAGCTTTCTTT. V gene TRBV29-1 combines with J gene TRBJ1-1; TRBD1 matches at 7 bases. There are 12 residues in the CDR3. Unmatched junction bases numbered 7, after V lost 7 bases and J lost 5 bases. CDR1 is SQVTM, CDR2 ANQGSEA, per germline.

The gene calls are TRBV4-1 and TRBJ1-4; D is ambiguous. Germline CDR1 is MGHRA and CDR2 is YSYEKL. This CDR3 has 13 residues. V was cut by 3 bases and J by 8 bases, with 10 bases left in between. The CDR3 sequence: CASSQTMGEKLFF. The CDR3 DNA reads TGCGCCAGCAGCCAGACCATGGGCGAAAAACTGTTTTTT.

The J gene is TRBJ1-1, the V gene TRBV18; D call uncertain. CDR3 length: 15 amino acids. Trimming took off 1 base at V and 0 bases at J, with 9 bases between the two ends. Germline lookup yields CDR1 KGHSH and CDR2 LQKENI. CDR3 region: CASSPRGPLNTEAFF. In DNA, the CDR3 is TGTGCCAGCTCACCACGAGGACCCCTGAACACTGAAGCTTTCTTT. Full variable domain (outside the CDR3, taken from reference TRBV18 and TRBJ1-1): NAGVMQNPRHLVRRRGQEARLRCSPMKGHSHVYWYRQLPEEGLKFMVYLQKENIIDESGMPKERFSAEFPKEGPSILRIQQVVRGDSAAYFCASSPRGPLNTEAFFGQGTRLTVV.

In this sample, this clonotype turned up a few times. The rearrangement joins TRBV3-2 to TRBJ2-7; the table calls TRBD1, which could not be checked here. TRBV3-2 is a listed pseudogene. The CDR3 sequence is 15 residues long. CDR3 region: CASSQEHRDPYEQYF. CDR3 DNA: TGTGCCAGCAGCCAAGAACACAGGGATCCCTACGAGCAGTACTTC.

This rearrangement joins TRBV18 to TRBJ2-7, with 8 bases matching TRBD1. V lost 3 bases, J lost 3 bases, and 7 bases stayed unmatched. The germline gives CDR1 KGHSH, CDR2 LQKENI. CDR3 size: 15 residues. CDR3: CASSPRDRGIYEQYF. The CDR3 bases are TGTGCCAGCTCACCGAGAGACAGGGGTATCTACGAGCAGTACTTC.

Ten or more counts support this clonotype. The rearrangement uses TRBV6-1 and TRBJ1-5; D is unclear. This CDR3 comprises 14 residues. Germline CDR1 is MNHNS and CDR2 is SASEGT. V was cut by 2 bases and J by 7 bases, with 12 bases left in between. The CDR3 coding sequence is TGTGCCAGCAGTGAAATGGAGGCTGGGCAGCCCCAGCATTTT. This translates into CASSEMEAGQPQHF.